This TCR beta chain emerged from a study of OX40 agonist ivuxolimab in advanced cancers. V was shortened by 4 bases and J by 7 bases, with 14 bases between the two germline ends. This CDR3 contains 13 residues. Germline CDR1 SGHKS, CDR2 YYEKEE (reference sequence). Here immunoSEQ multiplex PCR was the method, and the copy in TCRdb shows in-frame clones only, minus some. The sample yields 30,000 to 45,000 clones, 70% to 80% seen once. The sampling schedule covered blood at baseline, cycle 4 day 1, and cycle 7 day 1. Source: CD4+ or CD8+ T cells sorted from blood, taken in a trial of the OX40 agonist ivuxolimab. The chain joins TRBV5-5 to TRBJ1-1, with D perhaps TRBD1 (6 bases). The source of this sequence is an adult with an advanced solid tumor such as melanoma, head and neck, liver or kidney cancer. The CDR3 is CASSLDRDLEAFF. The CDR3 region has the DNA TGTGCCAGCAGCCTGGACAGAGACCTTGAAGCTTTCTTT.